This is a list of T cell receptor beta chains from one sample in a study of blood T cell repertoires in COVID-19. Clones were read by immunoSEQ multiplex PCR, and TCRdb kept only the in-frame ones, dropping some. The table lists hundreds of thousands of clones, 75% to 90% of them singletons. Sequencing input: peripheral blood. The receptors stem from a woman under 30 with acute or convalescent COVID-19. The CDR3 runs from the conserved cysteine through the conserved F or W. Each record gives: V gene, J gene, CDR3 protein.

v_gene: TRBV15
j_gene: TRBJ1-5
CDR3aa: CATGWGGGTGIRNQPQHF

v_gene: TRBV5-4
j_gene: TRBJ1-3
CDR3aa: CASSLAARRSFSGNTIYF

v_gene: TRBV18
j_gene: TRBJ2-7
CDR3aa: CASSLTSDEQYF

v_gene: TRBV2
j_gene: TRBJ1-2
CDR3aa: CASSLGHSNYGYTF

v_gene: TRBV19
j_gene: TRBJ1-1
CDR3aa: CASSIIAGKAFF

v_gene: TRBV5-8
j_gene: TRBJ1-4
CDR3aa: CASSLGQIINEKLFF

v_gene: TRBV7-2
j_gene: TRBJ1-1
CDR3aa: CASSRIGGTAFF

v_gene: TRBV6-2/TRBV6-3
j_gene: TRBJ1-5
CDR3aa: CASSLLQRNQPQHF

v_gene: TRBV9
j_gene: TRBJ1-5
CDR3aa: CASSVGQGDQPQHF

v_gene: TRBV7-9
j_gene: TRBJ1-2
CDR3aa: CASSSQGYGYTF

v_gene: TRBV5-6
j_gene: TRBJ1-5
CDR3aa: CASSLGNRLGQPQHF

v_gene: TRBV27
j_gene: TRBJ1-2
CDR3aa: CASSIGTGPYGYTF

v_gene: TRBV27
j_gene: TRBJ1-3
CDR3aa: CASFQANTIYF

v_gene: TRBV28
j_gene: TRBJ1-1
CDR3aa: CASSFGTASNTEAFF